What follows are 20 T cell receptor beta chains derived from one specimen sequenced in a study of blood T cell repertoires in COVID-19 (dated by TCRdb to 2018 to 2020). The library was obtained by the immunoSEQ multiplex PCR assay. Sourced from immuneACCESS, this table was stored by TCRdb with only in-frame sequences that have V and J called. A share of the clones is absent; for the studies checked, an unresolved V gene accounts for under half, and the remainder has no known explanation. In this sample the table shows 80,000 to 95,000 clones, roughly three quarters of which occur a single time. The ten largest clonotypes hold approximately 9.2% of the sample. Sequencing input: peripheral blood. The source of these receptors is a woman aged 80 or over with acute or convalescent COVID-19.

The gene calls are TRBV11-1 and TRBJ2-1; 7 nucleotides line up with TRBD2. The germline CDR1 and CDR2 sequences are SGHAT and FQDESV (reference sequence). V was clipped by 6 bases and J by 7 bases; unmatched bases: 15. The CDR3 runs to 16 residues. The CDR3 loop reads CASSPPGGRRENEQFF. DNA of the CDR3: TGTGCCAGCAGTCCCCCGGGGGGTCGGCGGGAGAATGAGCAGTTCTTC.

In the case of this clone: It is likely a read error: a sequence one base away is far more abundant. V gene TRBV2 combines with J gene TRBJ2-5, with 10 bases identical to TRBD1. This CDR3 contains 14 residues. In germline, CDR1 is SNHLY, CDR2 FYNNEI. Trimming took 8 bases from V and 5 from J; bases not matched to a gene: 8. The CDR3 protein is CASCTGQGTETQYF. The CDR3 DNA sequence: TGTGCCAGCTGTACGGGACAGGGGACGGAGACCCAGTACTTC.

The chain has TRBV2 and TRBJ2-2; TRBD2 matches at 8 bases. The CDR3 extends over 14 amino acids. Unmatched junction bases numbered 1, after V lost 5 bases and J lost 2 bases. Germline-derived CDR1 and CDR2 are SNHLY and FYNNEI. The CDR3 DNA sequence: TGTGCCAGCAGTAGCGGGGGAAACACCGGGGAGCTGTTTTTT. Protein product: CASSSGGNTGELFF.

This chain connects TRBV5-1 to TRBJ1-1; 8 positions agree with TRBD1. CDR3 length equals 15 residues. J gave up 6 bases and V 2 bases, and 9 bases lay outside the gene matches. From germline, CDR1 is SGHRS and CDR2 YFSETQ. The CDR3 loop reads CASSLPGGRVAEAFF. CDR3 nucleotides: TGCGCCAGCAGCTTACCAGGGGGCAGAGTCGCTGAAGCTTTCTTT.

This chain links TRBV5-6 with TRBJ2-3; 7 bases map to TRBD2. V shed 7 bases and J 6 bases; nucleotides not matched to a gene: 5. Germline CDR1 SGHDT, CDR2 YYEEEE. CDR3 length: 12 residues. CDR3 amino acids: CASGRAGDTQYF. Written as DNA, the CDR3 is TGTGCCAGCGGGAGGGCCGGGGATACGCAGTATTTT.

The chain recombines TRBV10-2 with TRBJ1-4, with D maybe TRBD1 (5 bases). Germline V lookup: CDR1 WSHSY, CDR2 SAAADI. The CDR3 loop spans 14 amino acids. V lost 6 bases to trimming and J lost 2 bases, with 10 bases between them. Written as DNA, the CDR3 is TGCGCCAGCAGGCGGGGGTCCACTAATGAAAAACTGTTTTTT. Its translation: CASRRGSTNEKLFF.

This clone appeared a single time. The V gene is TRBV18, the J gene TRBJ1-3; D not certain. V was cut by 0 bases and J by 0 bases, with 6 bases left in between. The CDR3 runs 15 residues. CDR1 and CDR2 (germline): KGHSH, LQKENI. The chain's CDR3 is CASSPPSTSGNTIYF. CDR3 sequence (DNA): TGTGCCAGCTCACCACCTTCTACCTCTGGAAACACCATATATTTT.

The CDR3 protein is CASSQDPGGAYGYTF. As DNA, the CDR3 is TGCGCCAGCAGCCAAGATCCAGGGGGTGCCTATGGCTACACCTTC. V is TRBV4-3 and J is TRBJ1-2; 7 bases line up with TRBD1. Germline V gives CDR1 LGHNA, CDR2 YSLEER. With V trimmed by 0 bases and J by 4 bases, 5 bases remained unmatched. The CDR3 extends over 15 amino acids.

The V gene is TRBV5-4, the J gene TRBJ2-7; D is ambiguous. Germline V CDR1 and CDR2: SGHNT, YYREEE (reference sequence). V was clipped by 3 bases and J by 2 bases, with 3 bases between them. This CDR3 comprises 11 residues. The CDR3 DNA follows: TGTGCCAGCAGCTCTACCTACGAGCAGTACTTC. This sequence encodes CASSSTYEQYF. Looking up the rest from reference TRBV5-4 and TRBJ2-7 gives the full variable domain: ETGVTQSPTHLIKTRGQQVTLRCSSQSGHNTVSWYQQALGQGPQFIFQYYREEENGRGNFPPRFSGLQFPNYSSELNVNALELDDSALYLCASSSTYEQYFGPGTRLTVT.

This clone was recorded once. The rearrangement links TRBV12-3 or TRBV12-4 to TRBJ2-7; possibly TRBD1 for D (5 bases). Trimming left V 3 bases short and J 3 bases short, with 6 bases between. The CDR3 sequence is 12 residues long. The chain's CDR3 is CASSFQGYEQYF. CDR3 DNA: TGTGCCAGCAGTTTCCAGGGCTACGAGCAGTACTTC.

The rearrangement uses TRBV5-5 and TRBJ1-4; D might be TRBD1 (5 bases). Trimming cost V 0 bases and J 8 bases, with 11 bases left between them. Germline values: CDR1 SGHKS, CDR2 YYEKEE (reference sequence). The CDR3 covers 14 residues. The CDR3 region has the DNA TGTGCCAGCAGCTTGGACGCAGGGATCGAAAAACTGTTTTTT. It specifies CASSLDAGIEKLFF.

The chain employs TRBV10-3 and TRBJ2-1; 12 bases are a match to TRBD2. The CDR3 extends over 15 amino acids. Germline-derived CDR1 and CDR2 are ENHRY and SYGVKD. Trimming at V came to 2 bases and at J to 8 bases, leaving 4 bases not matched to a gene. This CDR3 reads CAISEASGGGDEQFF. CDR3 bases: TGTGCCATCAGTGAGGCTAGCGGGGGGGGTGATGAGCAGTTCTTC.

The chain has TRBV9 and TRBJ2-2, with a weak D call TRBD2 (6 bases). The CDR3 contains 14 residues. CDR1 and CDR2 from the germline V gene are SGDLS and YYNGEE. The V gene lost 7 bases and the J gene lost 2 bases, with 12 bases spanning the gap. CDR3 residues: CASALASNTGELFF. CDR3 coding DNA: TGTGCCAGCGCCCTAGCGTCTAACACCGGGGAGCTGTTTTTT.

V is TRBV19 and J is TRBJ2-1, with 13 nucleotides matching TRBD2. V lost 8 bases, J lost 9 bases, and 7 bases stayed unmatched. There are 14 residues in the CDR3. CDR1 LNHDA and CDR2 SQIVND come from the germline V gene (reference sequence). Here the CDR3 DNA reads TGTGCCAGTGCTTACGGACTAGCGGGAGTTGAGCAGTTCTTC. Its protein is CASAYGLAGVEQFF.

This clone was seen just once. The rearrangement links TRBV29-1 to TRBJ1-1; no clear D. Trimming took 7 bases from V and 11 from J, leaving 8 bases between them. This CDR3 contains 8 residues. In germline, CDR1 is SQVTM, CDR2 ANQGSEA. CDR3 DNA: TGCAGCGCCCCTCGGGCTTTCTTT. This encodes CSAPRAFF.

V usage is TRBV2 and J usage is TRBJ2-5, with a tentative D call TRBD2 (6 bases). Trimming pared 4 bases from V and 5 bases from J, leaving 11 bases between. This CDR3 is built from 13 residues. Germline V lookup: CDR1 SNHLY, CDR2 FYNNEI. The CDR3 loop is CASSAGVGETQYF. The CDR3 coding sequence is TGTGCCAGCAGTGCGGGGGTTGGGGAGACCCAGTACTTC. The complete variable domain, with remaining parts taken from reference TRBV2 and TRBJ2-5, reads EPEVTQTPSHQVTQMGQEVILRCVPISNHLYFYWYRQILGQKVEFLVSFYNNEISEKSEIFDDQFSVERPDGSNFTLKIRSTKLEDSAMYFCASSAGVGETQYFGPGTRLLVL.

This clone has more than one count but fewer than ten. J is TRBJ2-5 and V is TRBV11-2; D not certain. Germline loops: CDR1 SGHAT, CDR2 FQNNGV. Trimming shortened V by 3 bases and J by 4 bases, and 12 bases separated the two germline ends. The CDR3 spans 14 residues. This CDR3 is CASSFSSSGETQYF. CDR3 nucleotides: TGTGCCAGCAGCTTTTCTTCTTCGGGAGAGACCCAGTACTTC.

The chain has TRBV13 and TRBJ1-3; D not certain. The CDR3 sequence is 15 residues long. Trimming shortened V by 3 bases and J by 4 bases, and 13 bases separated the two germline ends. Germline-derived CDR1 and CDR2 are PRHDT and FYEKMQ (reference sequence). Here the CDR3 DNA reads TGTGCCAGCAGCTTCGGGATTCTCGACGGAAACACCATATATTTT. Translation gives CASSFGILDGNTIYF.

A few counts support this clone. CDR3 amino acids: CSVRHVNTEAFF. The DNA of the CDR3 is TGCAGCGTCAGACATGTGAACACTGAAGCTTTCTTT. The chain employs TRBV29-1 and TRBJ1-1; D gene ambiguous. This CDR3 contains 12 residues. Between the trimmed V and J ends, which lost 6 bases and 0 bases, there was a span of 8 bases. Germline V lookup: CDR1 SQVTM, CDR2 ANQGSEA.

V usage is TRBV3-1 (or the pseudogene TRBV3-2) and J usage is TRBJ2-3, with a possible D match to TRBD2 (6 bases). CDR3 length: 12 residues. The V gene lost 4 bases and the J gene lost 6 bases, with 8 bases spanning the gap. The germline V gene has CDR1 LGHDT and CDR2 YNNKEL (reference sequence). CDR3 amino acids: CASSPGGDTQYF. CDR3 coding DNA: TGTGCCAGCAGCCCAGGAGGGGATACGCAGTATTTT.